The 10 T cell receptor beta chains listed next were all sequenced from one sample in a study of shared clonotypes between healthy human individuals. Repertoires were generated with immunoSEQ multiplex PCR, while TCRdb's copy carries only in-frame clones and drops some. The sample lists about 590,000 clones, just under 97% occurring once. The naive CD8 fraction comprised CD45RO-negative cells positively selected for CCR7 and excluded terminally differentiated effector memory CD45RA+ cells. The sample consisted of naive CD8+ T cells sorted from blood. These receptors originate from a woman under 40 in good health.

J is TRBJ2-7 and V is TRBV7-3; D might be TRBD1 or TRBD2, each matching 5 bases. Germline V gene lookup returns CDR1 SGHTA and CDR2 FQGTGA. The CDR3 covers 15 residues. V was clipped by 1 base and J by 7 bases, with 17 bases between them. The CDR3 DNA reads as TGTGCCAGCAGCTTAATGGCCGGGACCTCTCGGGAGCAGTACTTC. It specifies CASSLMAGTSREQYF.

The V and J genes are TRBV25-1 and TRBJ2-1; TRBD2 aligns across 8 bases. V shed 1 base, J shed 0 bases, and the junction held 8 bases outside the gene matches. This CDR3 spans 18 amino acids. CDR1 is MGHDK, CDR2 SYGVNS, per germline. The CDR3 reads CASSESTSGEYSYNEQFF. The CDR3 coding sequence is TGTGCCAGCAGTGAATCCACTAGCGGAGAATACTCCTACAATGAGCAGTTCTTC.

This chain links TRBV5-1 with TRBJ2-7; TRBD1 aligns across 9 bases. The CDR3 covers 15 residues. Trimming cost V 1 base and J 0 bases; bases outside gene matches: 2. Germline lookup yields CDR1 SGHRS and CDR2 YFSETQ. CDR3 sequence (DNA): TGCGCCAGCAGCTTGTCACAGGGGGCCTCCTACGAGCAGTACTTC. As protein: CASSLSQGASYEQYF.

In its sample, this clone was seen once. This rearrangement joins TRBV5-1 to TRBJ2-7; 10 bases map to TRBD2. Germline trimming cut 0 bases from V and 7 bases from J; bases unmatched to any gene: 10. The CDR3 is 16 amino acids. Per the germline V gene, CDR1 is SGHRS and CDR2 is YFSETQ. The CDR3 is CASSLGEREGLREQYF. The CDR3 DNA follows: TGCGCCAGCAGCTTGGGGGAGCGGGAGGGCCTAAGGGAGCAGTACTTC.

The chain couples TRBV27 to TRBJ2-7, with D perhaps TRBD1 or TRBD2 (5 bases each). The CDR3 consists of 14 residues. The germline V gene has CDR1 MNHEY and CDR2 SMNVEV (reference sequence). V lost 8 bases to trimming and J lost 5 bases, with 19 bases between them. The CDR3 coding sequence is TGTGCCAGCGGTCTATCCCCCCGGGGCCACGAGCAGTACTTC. Translation gives CASGLSPRGHEQYF.

The V and J genes are TRBV6-1 and TRBJ2-5; no clear D. V was pared by 2 bases and J by 1 base, with 11 bases between. CDR1 is MNHNS, CDR2 SASEGT, per germline. The CDR3 is made up of 15 amino acids. As DNA, the CDR3 is TGTGCCAGCAGTGAATGGATGTCTCCCCAAGAGACCCAGTACTTC. It specifies CASSEWMSPQETQYF.

To note about this clone: This same CDR3 is encoded by further DNA sequences in the sample. This chain connects TRBV5-4 to TRBJ2-5; D is unresolved. V was cut by 5 bases and J by 1 base, with 9 bases left in between. The CDR3 covers 13 residues. Germline V gene lookup returns CDR1 SGHNT and CDR2 YYREEE (reference sequence). In DNA form, the CDR3 reads TGTGCCAGCAGTCTCGAAAGCCAAGAGACCCAGTACTTC. As protein: CASSLESQETQYF.

The genes are TRBV19 and TRBJ2-5; D perhaps matches TRBD2 (6 bases). The DNA end lines up better with TRBJ2-7; the J call may be wrong. The CDR3 is 14 amino acids. Germline V gene sequence: CDR1 LNHDA, CDR2 SQIVND (reference sequence). CDR3 in amino acids: CASSARERPYEQYF. In DNA form, the CDR3 reads TGTGCCAGTAGCGCACGGGAGAGACCCTACGAGCAGTACTTC.

The rearrangement links TRBV9 to TRBJ2-5, with 8 bases matching TRBD2. Germline V gene data show CDR1 as SGDLS and CDR2 as YYNGEE. V dropped 1 base and J dropped 2; count of bases not matched to a gene: 10. This CDR3 has 17 amino acids. CDR3 in amino acids: CASSVYGRALVQETQYF. In nucleotides, the CDR3 is TGTGCCAGCAGCGTATACGGGAGGGCCTTAGTGCAAGAGACCCAGTACTTC.

This chain's CDR3 is CASTGPDWRYEQYF. In DNA form, the CDR3 reads TGTGCCAGCACCGGTCCGGACTGGCGCTACGAGCAGTACTTC. The chain combines TRBV7-9 with TRBJ2-7; possibly TRBD2 for D (5 bases). Deletions cut 7 bases from V and 3 bases from J, with 16 bases between. Germline V gene data show CDR1 as SEHNR and CDR2 as FQNEAQ (reference sequence). The CDR3 runs 14 residues.